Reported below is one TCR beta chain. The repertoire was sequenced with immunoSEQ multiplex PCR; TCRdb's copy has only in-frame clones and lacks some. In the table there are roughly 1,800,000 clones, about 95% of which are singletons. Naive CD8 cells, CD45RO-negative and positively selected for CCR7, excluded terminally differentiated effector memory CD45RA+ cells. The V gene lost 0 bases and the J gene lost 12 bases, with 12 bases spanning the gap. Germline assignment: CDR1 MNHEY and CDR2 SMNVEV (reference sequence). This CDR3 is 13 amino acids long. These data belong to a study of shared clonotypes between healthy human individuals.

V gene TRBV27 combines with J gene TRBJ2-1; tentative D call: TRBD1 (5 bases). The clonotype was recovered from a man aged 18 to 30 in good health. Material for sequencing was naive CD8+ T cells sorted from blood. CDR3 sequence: CASSLSGVRGQFF. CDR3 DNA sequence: TGTGCCAGCAGTTTATCTGGCGTTAGGGGGCAGTTCTTC.